This T cell receptor beta chain was captured in a study of T cells in Graves' hyperthyroidism and ophthalmopathy. The investigators amplified TCR beta CDR3 regions from RNA transcripts. In the first-round RT-PCR of the TCR CDR3, the HTBI primer set was used. Via MiXCR, TCRdb re-called the multiplex PCR reads, giving one row per CDR3 protein. The sample consists of about 96,000 distinct CDR3 sequences, around 50% of them appearing once. Comments on this clonotype: Its specificity is not known.

Study outcomes and limitations: Ophthalmopathy was separated from stable hyperthyroidism by a 13 V-J model.

No progression to ophthalmopathy during 18 months of follow-up defined stable disease. PBMCs were sourced from roughly 9.1 ml fresh peripheral blood. Germline V gene sequence: CDR1 SGHDT, CDR2 YYEEEE. Trimming took off 4 bases at V and 2 bases at J, with 9 bases between the two ends. The CDR3 sequence is 13 residues long. Sequencing was done on a sample of blood. The rearrangement uses TRBV5-6 and TRBJ1-1; D is ambiguous. This receptor was identified in a woman in her thirties or forties with Graves' hyperthyroidism. The CDR3 here is CASSPPGNTEAFF. The CDR3 coding sequence is TGTGCCAGCAGCCCCCCCGGTAACACTGAAGCTTTCTTT.